The present TCR beta chain was sequenced within a study of vaccination effects on CD4 cells after COVID-19. On the study more broadly: Sample collection from a couple of convalescent patients occurred 16 days and one week before vaccination. Study results and limitations: Few convalescent patients were included, and no early post-infection timepoints were sampled. The post-vaccine spike-reactive clones of convalescents showed a predominance of new vaccine-induced clones.

A note on this clone: The target antigen is unknown.

Expansion with viral peptide pools was applied to antigen-specific CD4+ T cells by the ViraFEST assay prior to sequencing. Culturing for nine to ten days preceded CD4+ T cell isolation. This individual tested PCR-positive for SARS-CoV-2 infection between March and December 2020. At days 3 and 7, half of the medium was exchanged for IL-2 medium. TCRdb's table, derived via immunoSEQ multiplex PCR, lists solely in-frame clones and lacks some. The sample lists 20,000 to 25,000 clones, just under 75% occurring once. Germline CDR1 is KGHSH and CDR2 is LQKENI. Between the trimmed V and J ends, which lost 3 bases and 8 bases, there was a span of 14 bases. The CDR3 spans 14 residues.

The gene calls are TRBV18 and TRBJ2-1, with a tentative D call TRBD1 (5 bases). The receptor was isolated from a human donor who had a prior SARS-CoV-2 infection. Sequenced here: CD4+ T cells from PBMCs cultured with a peptide pool, sampled before COVID-19 vaccination. The CDR3 bases are TGTGCCAGCTCACCCCTTACAGGATCGGATGAGCAGTTCTTC. Translated: CASSPLTGSDEQFF.